The present T cell receptor beta chain was sequenced within a study of blood T cell repertoires in COVID-19. Here immunoSEQ multiplex PCR was the method, and the copy in TCRdb shows in-frame clones only, minus some. The sample lists some 40,000 clones; approximately 85% were seen once. This CDR3 has 13 residues. Per the germline V gene, CDR1 is MNHEY and CDR2 is SMNVEV (reference sequence). V dropped 3 bases and J dropped 10; count of bases not matched to a gene: 6. The specimen sequenced was peripheral blood. The source of this sequence is a woman older than 75 with acute or convalescent COVID-19. The rearrangement uses TRBV27 and TRBJ2-1; 7 bases map to TRBD1. CDR3 DNA sequence: TGTGCCAGCAGTTTTGAGGGGGCTCACGAGCAGTTCTTC. Translation: CASSFEGAHEQFF.